One and the same sample provided the 11 T cell receptor beta chains below, sequenced in a study of Ad26.COV2.S vaccination and SARS-CoV-2 variants. Measured with immunoSEQ multiplex PCR; TCRdb has only the in-frame clones, and not every one. The sample includes 350,000 to 500,000 clones, 75% to 90% of them seen just once. Sample treatment: approximately 18 received Ad26.COV2.S at low or high dose, single or two shots; several received placebo; per-sample allocation not given. Samples were taken on day 63 after the first vaccine or placebo injection. The sequenced sample was peripheral blood, obtained in a trial of Ad26.COV2.S vaccine versus placebo. The receptors come from a person aged 18-65 years who received the Ad26.COV2.S COVID-19 vaccine or a placebo.

This CDR3 is CATSNGGEGKLFF. The CDR3 bases are TGTGCCACCAGCAATGGGGGTGAGGGAAAACTGTTTTTT. This chain links TRBV24-1 with TRBJ1-4; TRBD1 is a possible D gene (5 bases). The ends were cut back, 7 bases at V and 10 bases at J, with 15 bases in the middle. This CDR3 comprises 13 residues. CDR1 and CDR2 (germline): KGHDR, SFDVKD.

CDR3 DNA: TGTGCCATTTCTGGGACAACTAGCGGGAGCGAGCAGTACGTC. Its translation is CAISGTTSGSEQYV. This rearrangement joins TRBV10-3 to TRBJ2-7; 11 bases align to TRBD2. Germline lookup yields CDR1 ENHRY and CDR2 SYGVKD. V lost 9 bases, J lost 6 bases, and 10 bases stayed unmatched. The CDR3 runs to 14 residues.

This rearrangement joins TRBV6-1 to TRBJ2-2; TRBD1 or TRBD2 may be the D gene (6 bases each). CDR3 size: 13 residues. With 8 bases removed from V and 7 bases from J, the gap between germline ends came to 14 bases. Germline V lookup: CDR1 MNHNS, CDR2 SASEGT. The CDR3 DNA reads as TGTGCCAGCCTACGGGGGCGGGGCGGGGAGCTGTTTTTT. Its translation is CASLRGRGGELFF.

The rearrangement links TRBV7-4 to TRBJ1-5; D unclear. Per the germline V gene, CDR1 is SGHVT and CDR2 is SQSDAQ. The CDR3 has 14 residues. V was cut by 5 bases and J by 0 bases, with 8 bases left in between. The CDR3 coding sequence is TGTGCCAGCAGCCCTACGGATAGCAATCAGCCCCAGCATTTT. Translating it yields CASSPTDSNQPQHF.

The chain couples TRBV5-1 to TRBJ1-3; 7 bases match TRBD1. V dropped 5 bases and J dropped 1; count of bases not matched to a gene: 6. The V gene's germline CDR1 is SGHRS and CDR2 YFSETQ. This CDR3 contains 15 residues. CDR3 residues: CASREGAESGNTIYF. In DNA form, the CDR3 reads TGCGCCAGCAGGGAGGGGGCAGAATCTGGAAACACCATATATTTT.

This clone is a singleton in its sample. The chain recombines TRBV5-4 with TRBJ2-1; the match to TRBD2 covers 9 bases. In germline, CDR1 is SGHNT, CDR2 YYREEE (reference sequence). The CDR3 runs to 15 residues. With V trimmed by 4 bases and J by 0 bases, 2 bases remained unmatched. The CDR3 here is CASSLTSGSYNEQFF. DNA of the CDR3: TGTGCCAGCAGCCTGACTAGCGGCTCCTACAATGAGCAGTTCTTC. Using reference TRBV5-4 and TRBJ2-1 for the parts outside the CDR3, the full variable domain is ETGVTQSPTHLIKTRGQQVTLRCSSQSGHNTVSWYQQALGQGPQFIFQYYREEENGRGNFPPRFSGLQFPNYSSELNVNALELDDSALYLCASSLTSGSYNEQFFGPGTRLTVL.

This clone is a singleton in its sample. This specimen includes other DNA sequences encoding the same CDR3. The chain is built from TRBV30 and TRBJ1-5, with D possibly TRBD1 on 5 matching bases. V was clipped by 0 bases and J by 7 bases, with 10 bases between them. The CDR3 totals 13 residues. Germline V gene lookup returns CDR1 GTSNPN and CDR2 SVGIG (reference sequence). The CDR3 sequence is CAWSVRGNQPQHF. The DNA of the CDR3 is TGTGCCTGGAGTGTACGGGGGAACCAGCCCCAGCATTTT.

The chain couples TRBV5-1 to TRBJ1-4, with a possible D match to TRBD1 (5 bases). The germline V gene has CDR1 SGHRS and CDR2 YFSETQ. V was cut by 7 bases and J by 4 bases, with 17 bases left in between. This CDR3 is 15 amino acids long. The CDR3 nucleotides are TGCGCCAGCGGCGGGGGTGGCTCTGGTAATGAAAAACTGTTTTTT. Translated: CASGGGGSGNEKLFF.

The J gene is TRBJ2-7, the V gene TRBV2, with D perhaps TRBD2 (5 bases). Germline V gives CDR1 SNHLY, CDR2 FYNNEI. The CDR3 covers 12 residues. V was pared by 3 bases and J by 5 bases, with 8 bases between. CDR3 sequence: CASSDTEDEQYF. The CDR3 nucleotides are TGTGCCAGCAGTGACACGGAGGACGAGCAGTACTTC.

This chain links TRBV14 with TRBJ1-3; D perhaps matches TRBD1 (5 bases). The V end lost 2 bases, the J end lost 3 bases, and 8 bases lay between the germline ends. Germline V gene sequence: CDR1 SGHDN, CDR2 FVKESK. CDR3 length: 14 residues. CDR3 region: CASSQRQRGNTIYF. DNA of the CDR3: TGTGCCAGCAGCCAACGACAGCGTGGAAACACCATATATTTT.

This clone was seen just once. This chain uses TRBV6-5 with TRBJ2-2, with 7 nucleotides matching TRBD1. Germline CDR1 is MNHEY and CDR2 is SVGAGI. The length of the CDR3 is 16 residues. Trimming at V came to 0 bases and at J to 4 bases, leaving 5 bases not matched to a gene. The CDR3 loop reads CASSYSPTGITGELFF. CDR3 DNA sequence: TGTGCCAGCAGTTACTCCCCGACAGGGATCACCGGGGAGCTGTTTTTT.